The rows below give T cell receptor beta chains drawn from one sample of a study of blood T cell repertoires in COVID-19. Here immunoSEQ multiplex PCR was the method, and the copy in TCRdb shows in-frame clones only, minus some. The table has 140,000 to 150,000 clones, 75% to 90% seen once; the top ten hold roughly 3%. The sequencing sample was made of peripheral blood. These receptors came from a woman aged 60-75 years with active COVID-19. CDR3s include the opening cysteine and the closing phenylalanine or tryptophan. Each record gives: clone size, V gene, J gene, D gene, CDR3 DNA, CDR3 protein. D genes are given only for firm matches. Clone size is stated in some rows and not others, as once, few, many or a class when expanded.

clone size: -
V gene: TRBV7-9
J gene: TRBJ1-2
D gene: TRBD1
CDR3 DNA: TGTGCCAGCAGCTTAGTGGGACAGGGAGTCTATGGCTACACCTTC
CDR3 protein: CASSLVGQGVYGYTF

clone size: -
V gene: TRBV30
J gene: TRBJ1-1
D gene: -
CDR3 DNA: TGTGCCTGGAGTGACGGGAACACTGAAGCTTTCTTT
CDR3 protein: CAWSDGNTEAFF

clone size: -
V gene: TRBV6-2/TRBV6-3
J gene: TRBJ2-1
D gene: TRBD1
CDR3 DNA: TGTGCCAGCAGTTACCCCACAGGGGGCGCGGCTCTAATGATACAGTTCTTC
CDR3 protein: CASSYPTGGAALMIQFF

clone size: -
V gene: TRBV13
J gene: TRBJ2-3
D gene: TRBD2
CDR3 DNA: TGTGCCAGCAGCCGGAATAGCGGGAGCAGGGATACGCAGTATTTT
CDR3 protein: CASSRNSGSRDTQYF

clone size: -
V gene: TRBV6-1
J gene: TRBJ1-6
D gene: -
CDR3 DNA: TGTGCCAGCAGTGAAATGGGAGATGGCTCACCCCTCCACTTT
CDR3 protein: CASSEMGDGSPLHF

clone size: -
V gene: TRBV10-3
J gene: TRBJ2-5
D gene: -
CDR3 DNA: TGTGCCATCAGGGAGGGTGCGGGATGGGCGGTAGAGACCCAGTACTTC
CDR3 protein: CAIREGAGWAVETQYF

clone size: -
V gene: TRBV5-8
J gene: TRBJ1-4
D gene: -
CDR3 DNA: TGTGCCAGCAGCTCTTACGGGGCCGCTAACAGGGCTACTAATGAAAAACTGTTTTTT
CDR3 protein: CASSSYGAANRATNEKLFF

clone size: -
V gene: TRBV7-2
J gene: TRBJ1-1
D gene: -
CDR3 DNA: TGTGCCAGCAGCTCTGAGCCCAGGGGTAGAAACACTGAAGCTTTCTTT
CDR3 protein: CASSSEPRGRNTEAFF

clone size: -
V gene: TRBV4-1
J gene: TRBJ1-4
D gene: TRBD1
CDR3 DNA: TGCGCCAGCACAGGGGGCACGGGTGAAAAACTGTTTTTT
CDR3 protein: CASTGGTGEKLFF

clone size: -
V gene: TRBV28
J gene: TRBJ2-5
D gene: -
CDR3 DNA: TGTGCCAGCAGTGAGTGGGAGCAAGAGACCCAGTACTTC
CDR3 protein: CASSEWEQETQYF

clone size: -
V gene: TRBV6-5
J gene: TRBJ1-2
D gene: -
CDR3 DNA: TGTGCCAGCGCCCAACAGGGCCCCTATGGCTACACCTTC
CDR3 protein: CASAQQGPYGYTF

clone size: -
V gene: TRBV2
J gene: TRBJ1-4
D gene: TRBD1
CDR3 DNA: TGTGCCAGCACCCGGGACAGCGCATCTGAAAAACTGTTTTTT
CDR3 protein: CASTRDSASEKLFF

clone size: -
V gene: TRBV9
J gene: TRBJ2-2
D gene: -
CDR3 DNA: TGTGCCAGCAGACCCGCGGGATCCTTCACCGGGGAGCTGTTTTTT
CDR3 protein: CASRPAGSFTGELFF

clone size: -
V gene: TRBV15
J gene: TRBJ1-5
D gene: -
CDR3 DNA: TGTGCCACCAGCCGGGAGGAGGGGGGCTTCGGCAATCAGCCCCAGCATTTT
CDR3 protein: CATSREEGGFGNQPQHF

clone size: -
V gene: TRBV4-1
J gene: TRBJ1-2
D gene: TRBD1
CDR3 DNA: TGCGCCAGCAGCCCAGGGACAGGGACCTATGGCTACACCTTC
CDR3 protein: CASSPGTGTYGYTF

clone size: -
V gene: TRBV2
J gene: TRBJ2-3
D gene: -
CDR3 DNA: TGTGCCAGCAGTGAAGGCGGTTGGATCCCCGAGGGTACGCAGTATTTT
CDR3 protein: CASSEGGWIPEGTQYF

clone size: once
V gene: TRBV11-2
J gene: TRBJ1-4
D gene: -
CDR3 DNA: TGTGCCAGCAGCTCCATAAGGGGAAATGAAAAACTGTTTTTT
CDR3 protein: CASSSIRGNEKLFF

clone size: -
V gene: TRBV25-1
J gene: TRBJ2-1
D gene: TRBD2
CDR3 DNA: TGTGCCAGCAGCCGCGGGGGGCTAGCGGGAGAACGCTACAATGAGCAGTTCTTC
CDR3 protein: CASSRGGLAGERYNEQFF

clone size: -
V gene: TRBV20-1
J gene: TRBJ2-5
D gene: -
CDR3 DNA: TGCAGTGCCGGTCAAGAGACCCAGTACTTC
CDR3 protein: CSAGQETQYF

clone size: -
V gene: TRBV3-1/TRBV3-2
J gene: TRBJ1-1
D gene: TRBD1
CDR3 DNA: TGTGCCAGCACCGCGACAGGGATGAACACTGAAGCTTTCTTT
CDR3 protein: CASTATGMNTEAFF

clone size: -
V gene: TRBV19
J gene: TRBJ2-7
D gene: -
CDR3 DNA: TGTGCCAGTACCCTACCCCTAGAGCAGTACTTC
CDR3 protein: CASTLPLEQYF

clone size: -
V gene: TRBV4-1
J gene: TRBJ2-2
D gene: -
CDR3 DNA: TGCGCCAGCAGCCAAGATTGGGGGAAAGGGGAGGACACCGGGGAGCTGTTTTTT
CDR3 protein: CASSQDWGKGEDTGELFF

clone size: -
V gene: TRBV7-2
J gene: TRBJ1-2
D gene: -
CDR3 DNA: TGTGCCAGCAGCCTAGCAGCGGGCCCTAACTATGGCTACACCTTC
CDR3 protein: CASSLAAGPNYGYTF

clone size: -
V gene: TRBV9
J gene: TRBJ2-3
D gene: TRBD1
CDR3 DNA: TGTGCCAGCAGCGTAGAACAGGGGGTGGGCACAGATACGCAGTATTTT
CDR3 protein: CASSVEQGVGTDTQYF

clone size: -
V gene: TRBV19
J gene: TRBJ2-1
D gene: -
CDR3 DNA: TGTGCCAGTAGCAGACGTCAGGGGATAGGTGAGCAGTTCTTC
CDR3 protein: CASSRRQGIGEQFF

clone size: -
V gene: TRBV9
J gene: TRBJ2-6
D gene: -
CDR3 DNA: TGTGCCAGCAGCGTGGCTGCTGGGGCCAACGTCCTGACTTTC
CDR3 protein: CASSVAAGANVLTF

clone size: few
V gene: TRBV7-8
J gene: TRBJ2-5
D gene: TRBD1
CDR3 DNA: TGTGCCAGCAGCTTAGTGGGACAGGGCCGGGAGACCCAGTACTTC
CDR3 protein: CASSLVGQGRETQYF

clone size: -
V gene: TRBV11-2
J gene: TRBJ2-7
D gene: TRBD1
CDR3 DNA: TGTGCCAGCAGAATCTTCGGGACAGGCTCCTACGAGCAGTACTTC
CDR3 protein: CASRIFGTGSYEQYF

clone size: -
V gene: TRBV5-1
J gene: TRBJ2-5
D gene: TRBD2
CDR3 DNA: TGCGCCAGCGGACTAGCGGGAGGGACAGAGACCCAGTACTTC
CDR3 protein: CASGLAGGTETQYF

clone size: -
V gene: TRBV7-9
J gene: TRBJ2-2
D gene: -
CDR3 DNA: TGTGCCAGCAGCTTAAGGGGTGGGGAGGCGCAGCCGAACACCGGGGAGCTGTTTTTT
CDR3 protein: CASSLRGGEAQPNTGELFF

clone size: -
V gene: TRBV18
J gene: TRBJ2-3
D gene: TRBD2
CDR3 DNA: TGTGCCAGCTCACCCCTGACTAGCGGGAGTCGGGCAGATACGCAGTATTTT
CDR3 protein: CASSPLTSGSRADTQYF

clone size: -
V gene: TRBV7-2
J gene: TRBJ1-2
D gene: -
CDR3 DNA: TGTGCCAGCAGCTCCCGTGGCAGCGGTTCGGGCCCAAAGAACTATGGCTACACCTTC
CDR3 protein: CASSSRGSGSGPKNYGYTF

clone size: -
V gene: TRBV5-6
J gene: TRBJ1-6
D gene: -
CDR3 DNA: TGTGCCAGCAGCTTAGGGGATCGGGGGAATAATTCACCCCTCCACTTT
CDR3 protein: CASSLGDRGNNSPLHF

clone size: -
V gene: TRBV19
J gene: TRBJ1-1
D gene: -
CDR3 DNA: TGTGCCAGTAGTACGCAGGCTGCGAACACTGAAGCTTTCTTT
CDR3 protein: CASSTQAANTEAFF

clone size: -
V gene: TRBV27
J gene: TRBJ1-4
D gene: -
CDR3 DNA: TGTGCCAGCAGCCGGTGGGGAGCGGAAACTAATGAAAAACTGTTTTTT
CDR3 protein: CASSRWGAETNEKLFF

clone size: -
V gene: TRBV3-1/TRBV3-2
J gene: TRBJ2-5
D gene: TRBD2
CDR3 DNA: TGTGCCAGCAGCCAATGGGGGAGGGTTTCGGCGGAGACCCAGTACTTC
CDR3 protein: CASSQWGRVSAETQYF

clone size: -
V gene: TRBV6-1
J gene: TRBJ2-1
D gene: TRBD1
CDR3 DNA: TGTGCCAGCAGTGAAGGGGGACAGGGGGACCATCGAGAGCAGTTCTTC
CDR3 protein: CASSEGGQGDHREQFF

clone size: -
V gene: TRBV5-5
J gene: TRBJ2-2
D gene: TRBD1
CDR3 DNA: TGTGCCAGCAGACGGGACAGGGGCGGTCACACCGGGGAGCTGTTTTTT
CDR3 protein: CASRRDRGGHTGELFF

clone size: -
V gene: TRBV5-5
J gene: TRBJ1-3
D gene: -
CDR3 DNA: TGTGCCAGCCAAGAGCCCGGAAACACCATATATTTT
CDR3 protein: CASQEPGNTIYF

clone size: -
V gene: TRBV29-1
J gene: TRBJ1-2
D gene: TRBD1
CDR3 DNA: TGCAGCGACCGGGACAGGGCACTCTCCGGCTACACCTTC
CDR3 protein: CSDRDRALSGYTF

clone size: -
V gene: TRBV19
J gene: TRBJ1-2
D gene: -
CDR3 DNA: TGTGCCAGTAGTATAGCGAGGAACTATGGCTACACCTTC
CDR3 protein: CASSIARNYGYTF

clone size: -
V gene: TRBV15
J gene: TRBJ2-1
D gene: TRBD1
CDR3 DNA: TGTGCCACCAGCTCACGGGACAGGGGTGTTTATGAGCAGTTCTTC
CDR3 protein: CATSSRDRGVYEQFF

clone size: few
V gene: TRBV28
J gene: TRBJ2-7
D gene: -
CDR3 DNA: TGTGCCAGCAGTTGGCCGACAGATACCTACGAGCAGTACTTC
CDR3 protein: CASSWPTDTYEQYF

clone size: few
V gene: TRBV2
J gene: TRBJ1-5
D gene: TRBD1
CDR3 DNA: TGTGCCAGCAGTTGGGACAGGGAAGGCCGTCAGCCCCAGCATTTT
CDR3 protein: CASSWDREGRQPQHF

clone size: -
V gene: TRBV19
J gene: TRBJ1-6
D gene: TRBD1
CDR3 DNA: TGTGCCAGTAGTAAGACAGCAGGGGGCGATCCTCGGCGGTATAATTCACCCCTCCACTTT
CDR3 protein: CASSKTAGGDPRRYNSPLHF

clone size: -
V gene: TRBV27
J gene: TRBJ1-2
D gene: -
CDR3 DNA: TGTGCCAGCACCAGGACAGCCTCCTATGGCTACACCTTC
CDR3 protein: CASTRTASYGYTF

clone size: once
V gene: TRBV6-5
J gene: TRBJ2-7
D gene: TRBD1
CDR3 DNA: TGTGCCAGCAGTCCGCCGACAGGGTGGGAGCAGTACTTC
CDR3 protein: CASSPPTGWEQYF

clone size: -
V gene: TRBV9
J gene: TRBJ1-2
D gene: TRBD1
CDR3 DNA: TGTGCCAGCAGGGGACAGCCTTATGGCTACACCTTC
CDR3 protein: CASRGQPYGYTF

clone size: -
V gene: TRBV30
J gene: TRBJ2-7
D gene: -
CDR3 DNA: TGTGCCTGGAGTCGAAACTTACGAGAGCAGTACTTC
CDR3 protein: CAWSRNLREQYF